The 18 T cell receptor beta chains listed next were all sequenced from one sample in a study of cytomegalovirus exposure and HLA in healthy donors (dated by TCRdb to about 2017). Libraries came from the immunoSEQ multiplex PCR assay. For the multiplex PCR, a mixture combining 60 forward primers for TCR Vbeta segments and 13 reverse primers for TCR Jbeta segments was used. Entries here come from immuneACCESS through TCRdb and include only in-frame sequences with V and J called. Some clones fail to appear in such tables; in the studies checked, an unresolved V gene covers under half of the shortfall, and the cause of the remainder is unknown. This sample lists about 120,000 clones; roughly 9% were detected once. 5.5% to 7.5% of the sample lies in the top ten. The material sequenced was PBMCs. The origin of the receptors is a woman aged 35 to 49 in good health and CMV-seropositive.

The sample holds a few counts of this clone. The chain joins TRBV6-1 to TRBJ2-7; the D gene is possibly TRBD2 (6 bases). With 2 bases removed from V and 3 bases from J, the gap between germline ends came to 14 bases. CDR3 size: 15 residues. CDR1 and CDR2 from the germline V gene are MNHNS and SASEGT. CDR3 protein: CASSESGQGGYEQYF. As DNA, the CDR3 is TGTGCCAGCAGTGAAAGCGGGCAGGGAGGCTACGAGCAGTACTTC.

This clone was observed a handful of times. The same CDR3 also results from other DNA sequences found in this sample. The chain couples TRBV5-4 to TRBJ1-2, with 7 bases matching TRBD1. Germline lookup yields CDR1 SGHNT and CDR2 YYREEE (reference sequence). The junction had 11 bases not matched to a gene; V was cut back by 2 bases and J by 7 bases. There are 15 residues in the CDR3. The CDR3 DNA sequence: TGTGCCAGCAGCTTACCCTTAGGGGGCGACGGTGGCTACACCTTC. Encoded protein: CASSLPLGGDGGYTF.

The rearrangement joins TRBV6-5 to TRBJ1-1; D perhaps matches TRBD1 (6 bases). The CDR3 length is 14 residues. The germline CDR1 and CDR2 sequences are MNHEY and SVGAGI. V was cut by 7 bases and J by 6 bases, with 18 bases left in between. CDR3 DNA sequence: TGTGCCAGCACGAGGGACCCAGGGGCGTCTGAAGCTTTCTTT. It is translated as CASTRDPGASEAFF.

This clone was found a few times. V is TRBV10-1 and J is TRBJ1-5; D not resolved. The V and J ends lost 5 bases and 3 bases respectively, with 23 bases between them. Germline V lookup: CDR1 WNHNN, CDR2 SYGVQD (reference sequence). The CDR3 sequence is 18 residues long. CDR3 DNA sequence: TGCGCCAGCAGTCCACACCGGACTTCCCCCTACGCCAATCAGCCCCAGCATTTT. Translated, it gives CASSPHRTSPYANQPQHF.

This clone has a handful of counts. V and J are TRBV7-3 and TRBJ1-1; TRBD1 matches 7 bases. The length of the CDR3 is 13 residues. Germline V gene sequence: CDR1 SGHTA, CDR2 FQGTGA. Trimming took 5 bases from V and 5 from J; bases not matched to a gene: 5. The CDR3, as DNA: TGTGCCAGCAGCGCCTCCAGGGGGACTGAAGCTTTCTTT. Protein: CASSASRGTEAFF.

This chain joins TRBV7-9 and TRBJ2-7, with 8 bases that match TRBD1. The CDR3 is 15 residues long. J was trimmed by 2 bases and V by 2 bases; bases with no gene match: 5. Germline CDR1 and CDR2: SEHNR and FQNEAQ (reference sequence). In nucleotides, the CDR3 is TGTGCCAGCAGCTTAAAACAGACAGGGGCCTACGAGCAGTACTTC. It is translated as CASSLKQTGAYEQYF.

This clone was seen a handful of times. The genes are TRBV2 and TRBJ2-1; D is perhaps TRBD2 (5 bases). The CDR3 extends over 14 amino acids. V was clipped by 3 bases and J by 9 bases, with 15 bases between them. CDR1 and CDR2 (germline): SNHLY, FYNNEI. The CDR3 DNA sequence: TGTGCCAGCAGTGACGGGGTTCGGGGTGCTGAGCAGTTCTTC. This translates into CASSDGVRGAEQFF.

V gene TRBV11-3 combines with J gene TRBJ2-1; 9 nucleotides agree with TRBD2. This CDR3 contains 15 residues. Losses at the gene ends were 2 bases for V and 4 bases for J; bases not matched to a gene: 3. From germline, CDR1 is SGHNT and CDR2 YENEEA. CDR3 amino acids: CASSLRAGGYNEQFF. DNA for the CDR3: TGTGCCAGCAGCTTACGAGCGGGGGGATACAATGAGCAGTTCTTC.

J is TRBJ1-4 and V is TRBV15, with D perhaps matching TRBD1 (5 bases). Deletions cut 1 base from V and 8 bases from J, with 14 bases between. The CDR3 length is 15 residues. The germline CDR1 and CDR2 sequences are LNHNV and YYDKDF (reference sequence). The CDR3 loop is CATSRGAGFREKLFF. CDR3 in DNA: TGTGCCACCAGCAGAGGGGCAGGGTTTAGGGAAAAACTGTTTTTT.

The chain is built from TRBV5-1 and TRBJ1-4; weak D call: TRBD1 (5 bases). CDR3 length: 18 residues. Trimming pared 3 bases from V and 2 bases from J, leaving 20 bases between. The germline CDR1 and CDR2 sequences are SGHRS and YFSETQ. The CDR3 protein is CASSSRPQGRGTNEKLFF. The CDR3 DNA reads as TGCGCCAGCAGCTCCCGGCCCCAGGGAAGAGGTACTAATGAAAAACTGTTTTTT.

This clone appeared a few times. V and J are TRBV5-1 and TRBJ2-7; 8 bases are shared with TRBD1. The CDR3 spans 13 residues. Germline V gene lookup returns CDR1 SGHRS and CDR2 YFSETQ. The V segment lost 3 bases and the J segment 7 bases; nucleotides outside the gene matches: 6. CDR3 region: CASSSQGAREQYF. DNA for the CDR3: TGCGCCAGCAGCTCTCAGGGGGCAAGAGAGCAGTACTTC. The variable domain in full, completed from reference TRBV5-1 and TRBJ2-7, reads KAGVTQTPRYLIKTRGQQVTLSCSPISGHRSVSWYQQTPGQGLQFLFEYFSETQRNKGNFPGRFSGRQFSNSRSEMNVSTLELGDSALYLCASSSQGAREQYFGPGTRLTVT.

This clone was counted only a few times. The V gene is TRBV19, the J gene TRBJ1-1; D call uncertain. CDR1 and CDR2 from the germline V gene are LNHDA and SQIVND (reference sequence). CDR3 size: 13 residues. Trimming took 7 bases from V and 1 from J, leaving 10 bases between them. This CDR3 reads CASNPQANTEAFF. For the CDR3, the DNA is TGTGCCAGTAACCCTCAGGCGAACACTGAAGCTTTCTTT. The full variable domain, completed using reference TRBV19 and TRBJ1-1, is DGGITQSPKYLFRKEGQNVTLSCEQNLNHDAMYWYRQDPGQGLRLIYYSQIVNDFQKGDIAEGYSVSREKKESFPLTVTSAQKNPTAFYLCASNPQANTEAFFGQGTRLTVV.

The chain employs TRBV20-1 and TRBJ2-5, with D hard to call. V lost 2 bases and J lost 5, with 6 bases in between. This CDR3 has 11 amino acids. Germline CDR1 and CDR2: DFQATT and SNEGSKA (reference sequence). The CDR3 protein is CSARQMETQYF. CDR3 sequence (DNA): TGCAGTGCTAGACAGATGGAGACCCAGTACTTC.

This clone was seen a few times. The chain combines TRBV6-9 with TRBJ2-2; TRBD2 agrees at 9 bases. V lost 3 bases and J lost 0; bases outside the gene matches: 2. Germline CDR1 is MNHGY and CDR2 is SVAAGI. The CDR3 has 16 amino acids. The DNA of the CDR3 is TGTGCCAGCAGTTACGAGCGGGGGGCGAACACCGGGGAGCTGTTTTTT. Protein product: CASSYERGANTGELFF.

This clone was recorded a few times. CDR3: CASSYPTDRGNTEAFF. The CDR3 nucleotides read TGTGCCAGCAGTTACCCCACTGACAGGGGTAACACTGAAGCTTTCTTT. This rearrangement joins TRBV6-5 to TRBJ1-1; 8 bases are a match to TRBD1. Trimming removed 2 bases from V and 2 bases from J; junction bases left unmatched: 7. Germline CDR1 reads MNHEY; CDR2 reads SVGAGI. This CDR3 spans 16 amino acids.

The J gene is TRBJ1-5, the V gene TRBV6-5; D is unclear. CDR1 MNHEY and CDR2 SVGAGI come from the germline V gene. V lost 0 bases and J lost 8, with 14 bases in between. CDR3 length: 15 residues. The CDR3 is CASSYSRSAVEPQHF. CDR3 bases: TGTGCCAGCAGTTACTCGAGGAGCGCCGTGGAGCCCCAGCATTTT.

J is TRBJ2-5 and V is TRBV30; 8 positions match TRBD2. Germline V lookup: CDR1 GTSNPN, CDR2 SVGIG (reference sequence). J was trimmed by 1 base and V by 3 bases; bases with no gene match: 1. There are 13 residues in the CDR3. In DNA form, the CDR3 reads TGTGCCTGGAGGAGCGGGAGCCAAGAGACCCAGTACTTC. Its translation: CAWRSGSQETQYF.

This clone has just a few counts. The V and J genes are TRBV7-2 and TRBJ2-7; D might be TRBD2 (6 bases). V lost 1 base, J lost 3 bases, and 10 bases lay in between. The germline CDR1 and CDR2 sequences are SGHTA and FQGNSA. The CDR3 is 14 residues long. The CDR3 is CASSLVAGSYEQYF. As DNA, the CDR3 is TGTGCCAGCAGCTTAGTGGCGGGGAGCTACGAGCAGTACTTC.